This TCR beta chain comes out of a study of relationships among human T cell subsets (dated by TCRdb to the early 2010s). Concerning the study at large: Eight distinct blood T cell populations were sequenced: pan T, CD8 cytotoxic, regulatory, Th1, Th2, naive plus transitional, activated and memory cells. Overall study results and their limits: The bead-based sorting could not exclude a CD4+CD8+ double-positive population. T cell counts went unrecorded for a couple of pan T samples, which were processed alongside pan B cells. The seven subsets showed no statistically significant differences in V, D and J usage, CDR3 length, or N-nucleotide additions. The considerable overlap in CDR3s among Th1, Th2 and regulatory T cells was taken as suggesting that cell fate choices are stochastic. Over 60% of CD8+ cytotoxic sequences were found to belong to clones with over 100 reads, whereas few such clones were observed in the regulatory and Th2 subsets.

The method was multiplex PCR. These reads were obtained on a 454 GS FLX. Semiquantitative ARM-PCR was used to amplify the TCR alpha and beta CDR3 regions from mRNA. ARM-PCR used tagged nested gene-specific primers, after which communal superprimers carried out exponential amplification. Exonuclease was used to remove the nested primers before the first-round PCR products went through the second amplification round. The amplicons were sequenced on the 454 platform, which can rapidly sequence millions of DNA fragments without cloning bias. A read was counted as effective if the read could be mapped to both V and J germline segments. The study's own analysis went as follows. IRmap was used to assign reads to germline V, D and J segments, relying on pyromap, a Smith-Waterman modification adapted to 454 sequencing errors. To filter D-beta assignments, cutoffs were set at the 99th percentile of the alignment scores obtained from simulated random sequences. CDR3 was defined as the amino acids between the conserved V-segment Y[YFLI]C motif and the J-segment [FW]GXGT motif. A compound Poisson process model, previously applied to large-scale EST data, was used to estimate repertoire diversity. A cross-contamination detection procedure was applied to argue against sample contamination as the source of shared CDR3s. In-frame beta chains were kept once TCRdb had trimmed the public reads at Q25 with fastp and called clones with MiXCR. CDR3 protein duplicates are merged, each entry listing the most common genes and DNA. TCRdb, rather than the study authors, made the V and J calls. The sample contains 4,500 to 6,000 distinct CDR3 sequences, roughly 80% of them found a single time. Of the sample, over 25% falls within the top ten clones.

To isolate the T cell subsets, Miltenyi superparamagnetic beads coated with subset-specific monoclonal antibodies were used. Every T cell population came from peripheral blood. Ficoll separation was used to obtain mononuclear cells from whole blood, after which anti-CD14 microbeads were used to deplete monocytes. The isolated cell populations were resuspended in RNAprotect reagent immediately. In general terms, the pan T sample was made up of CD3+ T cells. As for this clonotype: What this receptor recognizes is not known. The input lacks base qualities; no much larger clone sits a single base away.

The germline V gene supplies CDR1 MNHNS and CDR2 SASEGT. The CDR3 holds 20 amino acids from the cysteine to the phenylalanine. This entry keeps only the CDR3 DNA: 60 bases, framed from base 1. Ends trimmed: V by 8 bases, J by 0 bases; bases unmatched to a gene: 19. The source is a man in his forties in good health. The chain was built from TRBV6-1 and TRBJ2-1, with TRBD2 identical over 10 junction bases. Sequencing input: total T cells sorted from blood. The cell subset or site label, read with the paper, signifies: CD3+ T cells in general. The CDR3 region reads CASLLGGGLAEPNSYNEQFF. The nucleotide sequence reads TGTGCCAGCTTACTTGGGGGCGGACTAGCGGAGCCCAACTCCTACAATGAGCAGTTCTTC.